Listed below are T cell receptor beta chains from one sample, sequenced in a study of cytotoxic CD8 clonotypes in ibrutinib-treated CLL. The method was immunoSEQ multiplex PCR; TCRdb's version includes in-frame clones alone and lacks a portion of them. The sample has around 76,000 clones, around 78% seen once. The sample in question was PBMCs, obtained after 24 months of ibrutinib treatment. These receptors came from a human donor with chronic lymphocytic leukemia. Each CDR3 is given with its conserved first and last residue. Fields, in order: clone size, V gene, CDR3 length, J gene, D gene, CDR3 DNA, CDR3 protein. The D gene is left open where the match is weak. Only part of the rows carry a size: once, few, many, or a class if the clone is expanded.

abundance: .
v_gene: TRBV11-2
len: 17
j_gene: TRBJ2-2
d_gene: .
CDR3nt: TGTGCCAGCAGCTTATTACCCAGCGGGCCGAACACCGGGGAGCTGTTTTTT
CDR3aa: CASSLLPSGPNTGELFF

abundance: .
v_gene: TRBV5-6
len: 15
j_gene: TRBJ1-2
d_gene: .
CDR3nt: TGTGCCAGCAGCTTGGGGTCCGGACGGCGGTTGGGCTACACCTTC
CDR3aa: CASSLGSGRRLGYTF

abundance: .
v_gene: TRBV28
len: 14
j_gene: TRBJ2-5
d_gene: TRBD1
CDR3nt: TGTGCCAGCACCGTCGGGACAGGACAAGAGACCCAGTACTTC
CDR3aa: CASTVGTGQETQYF

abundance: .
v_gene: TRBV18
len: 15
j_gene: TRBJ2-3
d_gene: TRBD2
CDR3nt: TGTGCCAGCTCACCTCCGGGACTAGCGGGAGATACGCAGTATTTT
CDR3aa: CASSPPGLAGDTQYF

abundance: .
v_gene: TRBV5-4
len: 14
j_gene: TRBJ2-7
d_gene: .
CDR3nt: TGTGCCAGCAGCCTTGACAGCGTAGTCAACGAGCAGTACTTC
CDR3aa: CASSLDSVVNEQYF

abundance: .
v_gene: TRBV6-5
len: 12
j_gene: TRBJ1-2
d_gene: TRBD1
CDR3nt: TGTGCCAGCAGAGGGACAGGCGGGGGCTACACCTTC
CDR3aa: CASRGTGGGYTF

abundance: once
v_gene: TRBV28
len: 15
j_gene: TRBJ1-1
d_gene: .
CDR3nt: TGTGCCAGCAGTTCCCCAGGGACTTTTAGAAATGAAGCTTTCTTT
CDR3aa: CASSSPGTFRNEAFF

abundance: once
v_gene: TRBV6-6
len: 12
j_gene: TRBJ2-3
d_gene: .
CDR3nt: TGTGCCAGCGCCGATTGGGGGCGTACGCAGTATTTT
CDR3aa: CASADWGRTQYF

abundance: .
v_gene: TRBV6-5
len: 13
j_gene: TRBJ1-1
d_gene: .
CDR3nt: TGTGCCAGCAGTTACAGGAGGAACACTGAAGCTTTCTTT
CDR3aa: CASSYRRNTEAFF

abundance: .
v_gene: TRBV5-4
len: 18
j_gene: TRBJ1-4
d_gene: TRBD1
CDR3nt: TGTGCCAGCAGCTTTAAGGGACAGGCCGCCGCAACTAATGAAAAACTGTTTTTT
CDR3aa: CASSFKGQAAATNEKLFF

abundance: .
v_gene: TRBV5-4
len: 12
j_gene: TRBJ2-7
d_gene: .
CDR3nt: TGTGCCAGCAGCCTCCCCCAGGCCGAGCAGTACTTC
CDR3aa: CASSLPQAEQYF

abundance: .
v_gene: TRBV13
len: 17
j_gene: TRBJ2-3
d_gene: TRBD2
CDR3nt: TGTGCCAGCAGCTTAGCGACCGGACTAGCTGAGACAGATACGCAGTATTTT
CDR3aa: CASSLATGLAETDTQYF

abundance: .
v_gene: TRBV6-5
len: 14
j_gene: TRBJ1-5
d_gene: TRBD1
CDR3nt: TGTGCCAGCAGCAGACAGGGGGCCGTTCAGCCCCAGCATTTT
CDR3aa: CASSRQGAVQPQHF

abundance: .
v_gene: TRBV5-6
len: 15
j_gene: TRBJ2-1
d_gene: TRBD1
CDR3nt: TGTGCCAGCAGCACAAGACAGGGGGTCTACAATGAGCAGTTCTTC
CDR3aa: CASSTRQGVYNEQFF

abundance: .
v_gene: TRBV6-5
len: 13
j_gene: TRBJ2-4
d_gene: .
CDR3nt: TGTGCCACCTCGGAGGGACGGCCGAATCTAGAATACTTC
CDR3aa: CATSEGRPNLEYF

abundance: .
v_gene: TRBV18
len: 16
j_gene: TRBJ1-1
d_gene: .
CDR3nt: TGTGCCAGCTCACCAGGAGCTGGGAAGGGGAACACTGAAGCTTTCTTT
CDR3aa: CASSPGAGKGNTEAFF

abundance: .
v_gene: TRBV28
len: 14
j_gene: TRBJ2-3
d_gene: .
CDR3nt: TGTGCCAGCAGTACCACGACTAGGGCAGATACGCAGTATTTT
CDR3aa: CASSTTTRADTQYF

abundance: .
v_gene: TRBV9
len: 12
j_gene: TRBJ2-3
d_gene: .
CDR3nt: TGTGCCAGCAGCGCTAGCACAGATACGCAGTATTTT
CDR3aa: CASSASTDTQYF

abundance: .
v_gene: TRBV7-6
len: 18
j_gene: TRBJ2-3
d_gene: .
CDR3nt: TGTGCCAGCAGCTTAGCCGTAGGGACGCTTGTTTGGACAGATACGCAGTATTTT
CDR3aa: CASSLAVGTLVWTDTQYF

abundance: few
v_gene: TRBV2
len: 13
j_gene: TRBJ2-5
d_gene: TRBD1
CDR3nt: TGTGCCAGCAGCTTGACAGGGATGGAGACCCAGTACTTC
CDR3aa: CASSLTGMETQYF

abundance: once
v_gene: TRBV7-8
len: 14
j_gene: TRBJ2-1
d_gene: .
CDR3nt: TGTGCCAGCAGCTTATCTTCAGTCTACAATGAGCAGTTCTTC
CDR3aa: CASSLSSVYNEQFF

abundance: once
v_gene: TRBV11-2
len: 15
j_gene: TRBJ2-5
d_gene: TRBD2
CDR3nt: TGTGCCAGCAGCTTTGAACTAGCGGTCCAAGAGACCCAGTACTTC
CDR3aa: CASSFELAVQETQYF

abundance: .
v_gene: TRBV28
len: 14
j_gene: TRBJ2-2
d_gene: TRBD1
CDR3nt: TGTGCCAGCAGCCTAGGGGGCCTCGGTGGGGAGCTGTTTTTT
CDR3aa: CASSLGGLGGELFF

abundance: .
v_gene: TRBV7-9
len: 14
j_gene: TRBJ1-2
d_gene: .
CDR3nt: TGTGCCAGCAGCTTAGGGACATCTAACTATGGCTACACCTTC
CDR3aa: CASSLGTSNYGYTF

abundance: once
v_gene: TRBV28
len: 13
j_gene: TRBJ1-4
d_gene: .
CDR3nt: TGTGCCAGCAGTTTACAGGAGGGGGAAAAACTGTTTTTT
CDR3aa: CASSLQEGEKLFF

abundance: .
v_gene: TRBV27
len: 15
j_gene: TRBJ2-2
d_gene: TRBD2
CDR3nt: TGTGCCAGCAGTTTAAGCGGGACCAACACCGGGGAGCTGTTTTTT
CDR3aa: CASSLSGTNTGELFF

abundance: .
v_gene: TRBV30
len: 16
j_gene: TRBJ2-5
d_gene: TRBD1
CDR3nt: TGTGCCTGGAGTCAGCCTACGACAGGGTTTCAAGAGACCCAGTACTTC
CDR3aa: CAWSQPTTGFQETQYF

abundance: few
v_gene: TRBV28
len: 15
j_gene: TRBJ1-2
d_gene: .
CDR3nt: TGTGCCAGCAGCCGACATGCGGGTGGGAACTATGGCTACACCTTC
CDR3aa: CASSRHAGGNYGYTF

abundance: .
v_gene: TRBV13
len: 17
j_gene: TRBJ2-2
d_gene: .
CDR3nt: TGTGCCAGCAGCCGGGCCGACGCGGGATTATTCACCGGGGAGCTGTTTTTT
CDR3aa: CASSRADAGLFTGELFF

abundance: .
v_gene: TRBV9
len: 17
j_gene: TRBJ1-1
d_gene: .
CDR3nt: TGTGCCAGCAGCGTAGAGGGGGAACCCATAAAGGGCGCTGAAGCTTTCTTT
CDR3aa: CASSVEGEPIKGAEAFF

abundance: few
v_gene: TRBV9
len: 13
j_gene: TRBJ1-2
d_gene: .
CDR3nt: TGTGCCAGCAGCGTAACGGGGCGCGAGGGCTACACCTTC
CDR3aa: CASSVTGREGYTF

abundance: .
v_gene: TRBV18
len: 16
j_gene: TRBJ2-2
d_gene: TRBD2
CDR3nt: TGTGCCAGCTCTTCCGCAGCGGGAAGGTCGGCCGGGGAGCTGTTTTTT
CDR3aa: CASSSAAGRSAGELFF

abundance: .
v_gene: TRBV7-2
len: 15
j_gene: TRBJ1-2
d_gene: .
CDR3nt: TGTGCCAGCAGCTCTTTGGGGGTAGGGAGCTATGGCTACACCTTC
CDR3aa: CASSSLGVGSYGYTF

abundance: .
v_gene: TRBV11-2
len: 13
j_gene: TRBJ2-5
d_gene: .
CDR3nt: TGTGCCAGCAGCCAAACAGGAGATGAGACCCAGTACTTC
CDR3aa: CASSQTGDETQYF

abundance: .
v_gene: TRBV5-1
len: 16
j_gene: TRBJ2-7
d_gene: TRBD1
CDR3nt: TGCGCCAGCAGCGTTACCGGGACAGCAAGCCTCTACGAGCAGTACTTC
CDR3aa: CASSVTGTASLYEQYF

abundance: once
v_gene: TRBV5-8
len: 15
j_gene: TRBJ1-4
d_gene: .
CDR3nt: TGTGCCAGCCCTATGCCGGGACTCAGTAATGAAAAACTGTTTTTT
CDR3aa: CASPMPGLSNEKLFF